Detailed here is one T cell receptor beta chain. Its cognate antigen is unknown. The germline V and J ends were trimmed by 0 bases and 0 bases, with 9 bases remaining between them. The CDR3 spans 14 residues. Germline CDR1 is SQVTM and CDR2 is ANQGSEA. The data belong to a study of cytomegalovirus exposure and HLA in healthy donors. PCR employed 60 Vbeta and 13 Jbeta primers. The data were produced by immunoSEQ multiplex PCR, yet TCRdb's version contains in-frame clones alone and is incomplete. The sample data list under 65,000 clones. Whole-study results and caveats: In a later analysis, a genetic analysis reported fewer productive-TCR N-insertions in an Asian-associated ancestry cluster than the cohort average. In a later analysis, most CMV-associated TCR beta chains appeared HLA-restricted. It was shown in a later analysis that HLA-associated TCR beta chains were more clonally expanded than other, equally common chains.

V usage is TRBV29-1 and J usage is TRBJ2-7; TRBD2 might be the D (5 bases). Specimen: PBMCs. The receptor was isolated from a woman aged 25 to 39 in good health and CMV-seropositive. CDR3 region: CSVEEVGSSYEQYF. CDR3 DNA: TGCAGCGTTGAAGAGGTGGGGAGCTCCTACGAGCAGTACTTC.